This T cell receptor (beta chain) was sequenced during a study of cytomegalovirus exposure and HLA in healthy donors. 13 Jbeta primers and 60 Vbeta primers were used for the PCR. The table came from immunoSEQ multiplex PCR; TCRdb's copy has only in-frame clones and leaves some out. The sample contains 80,000 to 130,000 clones, about 75% of which appear only once. The CDR3 covers 13 residues. CDR1 is SGHNT, CDR2 YENEEA, per germline. V lost 5 bases to trimming and J lost 6 bases, with 10 bases between them. This receptor was obtained from a woman aged 18-29 years in good health and CMV-seropositive. The V and J genes are TRBV11-3 and TRBJ2-2, with D maybe TRBD1 (6 bases). The source material was PBMCs. CDR3 sequence reads: CASSPTGSGELFF. In nucleotides, the CDR3 is TGTGCCAGCAGCCCCACAGGGTCCGGGGAGCTGTTTTTT.